These 23 T cell receptor beta chains were sequenced from one sample in a study of blood T cell repertoires in COVID-19. Measured with immunoSEQ multiplex PCR; TCRdb has only the in-frame clones, and not every one. Of 90,000 to 140,000 clones detected, 81% appear once; the ten largest clones hold less than 45%. The sequenced material came from peripheral blood. The receptors were gathered from an elderly man with acute or convalescent COVID-19.

This clone was counted only a few times. V gene TRBV27 combines with J gene TRBJ1-2, with TRBD1 matching 9 bases. The CDR3 covers 15 residues. V shed 1 base and J 4 bases; nucleotides not matched to a gene: 4. Germline loops: CDR1 MNHEY, CDR2 SMNVEV (reference sequence). The CDR3 sequence: CASSLFGTGTYGYTF. The CDR3, as DNA: TGTGCCAGCAGTTTATTCGGGACAGGGACCTATGGCTACACCTTC.

J is TRBJ1-1 and V is TRBV5-6; D possibly corresponds to TRBD1 (5 bases). Between the trimmed V and J ends, which lost 7 bases and 3 bases, there was a span of 13 bases. CDR1 and CDR2 (germline): SGHDT, YYEEEE. The CDR3 runs to 13 residues. CDR3 in amino acids: CASSSIRDTEAFF. The CDR3 DNA is TGTGCCAGCTCCTCGATCAGGGACACTGAAGCTTTCTTT.

The V and J genes are TRBV4-3 and TRBJ1-6; D is unresolved. V lost 0 bases, J lost 6 bases, and 24 bases lay in between. Germline V lookup: CDR1 LGHNA, CDR2 YSLEER. The CDR3 length is 20 residues. In DNA form, the CDR3 reads TGCGCCAGCAGCCAAGATAACGGAGATTCGGATTTTTTTCTTAATTCACCCCTCCACTTT. Translating gives CASSQDNGDSDFFLNSPLHF.

The chain couples TRBV18 to TRBJ1-1; 7 bases agree with TRBD1. The trim removed 3 bases at V and 3 bases at J, leaving 7 bases unmatched. This CDR3 has 15 amino acids. Germline lookup yields CDR1 KGHSH and CDR2 LQKENI. The CDR3 DNA sequence: TGTGCCAGCTCACCCGGGAGGGGGCTGGACACTGAAGCTTTCTTT. It translates to CASSPGRGLDTEAFF.

The rearrangement links TRBV7-2 to TRBJ2-7; 13 nucleotides match TRBD2. V gave up 3 bases and J gave up 9 bases; unmatched junction bases: 11. The germline CDR1 and CDR2 sequences are SGHTA and FQGNSA. The CDR3 contains 16 residues. The CDR3 DNA reads TGTGCCAGCAGCTTGGGACTAGCGGGACCGCCTACGAGGCAGTACTTC. It translates to CASSLGLAGPPTRQYF.

V usage is TRBV4-1 and J usage is TRBJ1-4; TRBD1 aligns across 9 bases. Germline V gene sequence: CDR1 MGHRA, CDR2 YSYEKL. This CDR3 has 14 amino acids. Trimming removed 4 bases from V and 6 bases from J; junction bases left unmatched: 3. The CDR3 here is CASSLGQGDEKLFF. In nucleotides, the CDR3 is TGCGCCAGCAGCCTGGGACAGGGAGATGAAAAACTGTTTTTT.

The V call is TRBV5-1, the J call TRBJ1-2; no clear D. The CDR3 consists of 15 residues. V shed 0 bases and J shed 4 bases, with 13 bases lying between them. Germline loops: CDR1 SGHRS, CDR2 YFSETQ. CDR3 protein: CASSLGVPASYGYTF. As DNA, the CDR3 is TGCGCCAGCAGCTTGGGAGTGCCGGCTAGCTATGGCTACACCTTC. The full variable domain, its missing parts supplied by reference TRBV5-1 and TRBJ1-2, is KAGVTQTPRYLIKTRGQQVTLSCSPISGHRSVSWYQQTPGQGLQFLFEYFSETQRNKGNFPGRFSGRQFSNSRSEMNVSTLELGDSALYLCASSLGVPASYGYTFGSGTRLTVV.

This rearrangement joins TRBV27 to TRBJ1-5; TRBD1 might be the D (5 bases). CDR3 size: 14 residues. Trimming took 2 bases from V and 6 from J, leaving 11 bases between them. Looked up from germline, CDR1 is MNHEY and CDR2 is SMNVEV (reference sequence). For the CDR3, the DNA is TGTGCCAGCAGTTTAATTTGGGGCGGTCAGCCCCAGCATTTT. It yields the protein CASSLIWGGQPQHF.

J is TRBJ2-2 and V is TRBV24-1, with 11 bases fitting TRBD2. The germline CDR1 and CDR2 sequences are KGHDR and SFDVKD. The CDR3 consists of 17 residues. V lost 3 bases, J lost 2 bases, and 4 bases stayed unmatched. CDR3 residues: CATSDAGTSGNTGELFF. DNA of the CDR3: TGTGCCACCAGTGATGCTGGGACTAGCGGCAACACCGGGGAGCTGTTTTTT.

V and J are TRBV4-2 and TRBJ2-2, with D unclear. The CDR3 has 15 amino acids. Germline V gene sequence: CDR1 LGHNA, CDR2 YNFKEQ. V was cut by 1 base and J by 5 bases, with 11 bases left in between. This CDR3 reads CASSQVLSLTGELFF. The DNA of the CDR3 is TGTGCCAGCAGCCAAGTCTTGTCCTTGACCGGGGAGCTGTTTTTT.

V and J are TRBV19 and TRBJ1-6, with TRBD1 matching over 9 bases. The CDR3 has 16 residues. Germline V gene data show CDR1 as LNHDA and CDR2 as SQIVND (reference sequence). V lost 6 bases, J lost 8 bases, and 11 bases stayed unmatched. The CDR3 is CASRPSGTGRYSPLHF. CDR3 coding DNA: TGTGCCAGTAGACCATCCGGGACAGGGCGTTATTCACCCCTCCACTTT.

This chain links TRBV21-1 with TRBJ1-5; TRBD1, the D gene given by the table, was not confirmed from the DNA. TRBV21-1 is given as a pseudogene. This CDR3 comprises 21 residues. The chain's CDR3 is CASSKLTPWPSSGGESQPQHF. CDR3 DNA sequence: TGTGCCAGCAGCAAACTGACTCCCTGGCCTTCCTCAGGGGGCGAGAGTCAGCCCCAGCATTTT.

This chain uses TRBV5-1 with TRBJ2-1; 12 positions agree with TRBD2. CDR1 is SGHRS and CDR2 is YFSETQ in the germline V gene. This CDR3 has 18 amino acids. J lost 9 bases, V lost 0 bases, and 13 bases had no gene match. Here the CDR3 reads CASSLGGRLAGVDGEQFF. The DNA for the CDR3 is TGCGCCAGCAGCTTGGGAGGTAGACTAGCGGGAGTTGATGGTGAGCAGTTCTTC. Full variable domain (missing parts from reference TRBV5-1 and TRBJ2-1): KAGVTQTPRYLIKTRGQQVTLSCSPISGHRSVSWYQQTPGQGLQFLFEYFSETQRNKGNFPGRFSGRQFSNSRSEMNVSTLELGDSALYLCASSLGGRLAGVDGEQFFGPGTRLTVL.

V usage is TRBV12-3 or TRBV12-4 and J usage is TRBJ2-1, with D possibly TRBD2 on 5 matching bases. V was clipped by 6 bases and J by 9 bases, with 9 bases between them. The CDR3 spans 11 residues. The CDR3, as DNA: TGTGCCAGCAGCCTAGCTGGTGAGCAGTTCTTC. It specifies CASSLAGEQFF.

J is TRBJ2-3 and V is TRBV4-2; D perhaps matches TRBD2 (5 bases). Trimming took 2 bases from V and 5 from J, leaving 11 bases between them. CDR1 and CDR2 (germline): LGHNA, YNFKEQ. The CDR3 is 14 residues long. The CDR3 region has the DNA TGTGCCAGCAGCCAAACCCGGGGAAGAGATACGCAGTATTTT. It is translated as CASSQTRGRDTQYF.

V gene TRBV3-1 (or the pseudogene TRBV3-2) combines with J gene TRBJ2-6; 7 bases fit TRBD1. The CDR3 totals 20 residues. From germline, CDR1 is LGHDT and CDR2 YNNKEL (reference sequence). V dropped 1 base and J dropped 0; count of bases not matched to a gene: 12. The CDR3 nucleotides read TGTGCCAGCAGCCAAGTTCAACAAGACAGGGTCCACTCTGGGGCCAACGTCCTGACTTTC. Translated, it gives CASSQVQQDRVHSGANVLTF.

This chain links TRBV18 with TRBJ2-7; TRBD2 is a possible D gene (6 bases). This CDR3 region has 12 residues. Trimming removed 2 bases at V and 5 bases at J, with 7 bases between. Per the germline V gene, CDR1 is KGHSH and CDR2 is LQKENI. The CDR3 loop reads CASSPSGDEQYF. CDR3 in DNA: TGTGCCAGCTCACCATCGGGAGACGAGCAGTACTTC.

The rearrangement links TRBV5-4 to TRBJ1-2; TRBD1 is a possible D gene (6 bases). The germline gives CDR1 SGHNT, CDR2 YYREEE (reference sequence). This CDR3 is built from 15 residues. The germline V and J ends were trimmed by 2 bases and 0 bases, with 11 bases remaining between them. The CDR3 coding sequence is TGTGCCAGCAGCTTTGGACAGAAGACTAACTATGGCTACACCTTC. This translates into CASSFGQKTNYGYTF.

The chain couples TRBV6-5 to TRBJ2-1, with 14 bases that match TRBD2. Germline CDR1 is MNHEY and CDR2 is SVGAGI. The CDR3 is made up of 15 amino acids. The V and J ends lost 6 bases and 8 bases, in that order; junction bases with no gene match: 6. CDR3 coding DNA: TGTGCCAGCAGGACTAGCGGGGGGGGTTGGGATGAGCAGTTCTTC. Its translation: CASRTSGGGWDEQFF.

With respect to this clone: An end of the junction differs from the germline gene, which may be a read error. The chain employs TRBV7-7 and TRBJ2-3; TRBD2 aligns across 12 bases. Germline CDR1 and CDR2: SSHAT and FNYEAQ (reference sequence). This CDR3 is built from 17 residues. Written as DNA, the CDR3 is TGTGCTAGCAGCCCTGGAGGTCTAGCGGGAGGGACAGATACGCAGTATTTT. This translates into CASSPGGLAGGTDTQYF.

Comments on this clone: Other DNA sequences in this specimen translate into the identical CDR3. This chain joins TRBV3-1 (or the pseudogene TRBV3-2) and TRBJ1-2; D possibly corresponds to TRBD1 (5 bases). The germline gives CDR1 LGHDT, CDR2 YNNKEL (reference sequence). The CDR3 totals 12 residues. The V and J ends lost 0 bases and 14 bases respectively, with 13 bases between them. CDR3 sequence: CASSQDRLRQTF. CDR3 in DNA: TGTGCCAGCAGCCAAGATCGGTTACGACAGACCTTC.

J is TRBJ1-3 and V is TRBV18; TRBD1 might be the D (6 bases). The CDR3 runs to 14 residues. Between the trimmed V and J ends, which lost 3 bases and 2 bases, there was a span of 8 bases. The germline gives CDR1 KGHSH, CDR2 LQKENI. The CDR3 bases are TGTGCCAGCTCACCGTCAGGGGCTGGAAACACCATATATTTT. This codes for CASSPSGAGNTIYF.

This clone was seen more than once but under ten times. This chain links TRBV27 with TRBJ2-1, with 9 positions matching TRBD1. Per germline, CDR1 MNHEY and CDR2 SMNVEV (reference sequence). The CDR3 is 16 residues long. The V and J ends lost 2 bases and 9 bases, in that order; junction bases with no gene match: 11. The CDR3 loop is CASSLVGTGTEGEQFF. For the CDR3, the DNA is TGTGCCAGCAGTTTAGTTGGGACAGGGACGGAGGGTGAGCAGTTCTTC.